These 22 T cell receptor beta chains were all obtained from the same sample, sequenced in a study of glioma-infiltrating T cells after dendritic cell vaccination. Noted time point: after dendritic cell vaccination, including at tumor progression/relapse. Using immunoSEQ multiplex PCR, the repertoire was profiled, and TCRdb retains in-frame clones only, with some absent. The sample yields about 76,000 clones, over 75% seen once. Material: blood, obtained after dendritic cell vaccination. The receptors shown here come from a human donor with glioblastoma.

The chain carries TRBV7-8 and TRBJ1-4; 9 bases line up with TRBD1. The V segment lost 5 bases and the J segment 3 bases; nucleotides outside the gene matches: 13. The CDR3 loop spans 18 amino acids. CDR1 is SGHVS and CDR2 is FQNEAQ in the germline V gene. CDR3 in DNA: TGTGCCAGCAGCGGGGCTCCGGGACAGGGTTTGGCTAATGAAAAACTGTTTTTT. Translation gives CASSGAPGQGLANEKLFF.

This clone has a single count. This rearrangement joins TRBV5-1 to TRBJ2-1, with 8 nucleotides matching TRBD1. Losses at the gene ends were 3 bases for V and 6 bases for J; bases not matched to a gene: 5. Per germline, CDR1 SGHRS and CDR2 YFSETQ. The CDR3 is 14 amino acids. The CDR3: CASSSDRVSNEQFF. The CDR3 DNA reads as TGCGCCAGCAGCTCGGACAGGGTCAGCAATGAGCAGTTCTTC.

The rearrangement uses TRBV11-3 and TRBJ2-2, with 11 bases fitting TRBD2. From germline, CDR1 is SGHNT and CDR2 YENEEA. V shed 5 bases, J shed 6 bases, and the junction held 8 bases outside the gene matches. The CDR3 runs 16 residues. CDR3 region: CASSKTSGRQSGELFF. The CDR3 DNA reads TGTGCCAGCAGCAAAACTAGCGGGAGACAATCCGGGGAGCTGTTTTTT.

The chain employs TRBV11-2 and TRBJ2-1; 13 nucleotides agree with TRBD2. The germline V gene has CDR1 SGHAT and CDR2 FQNNGV. The J segment lost 7 bases and the V segment lost 5 bases, leaving 8 bases of the junction unmatched. The CDR3 length is 16 residues. The CDR3 DNA reads as TGTGCCAGCAGCGTCCGGACTAGCGGGAGAGGAAATGAGCAGTTCTTC. Translated, it gives CASSVRTSGRGNEQFF.

The V and J genes are TRBV18 and TRBJ2-1; possibly TRBD1 for D (5 bases). Between the trimmed V and J ends, which lost 6 bases and 9 bases, there was a span of 12 bases. The CDR3 totals 12 residues. Germline CDR1 is KGHSH and CDR2 is LQKENI. The CDR3, as DNA: TGTGCCAGCTCGCCCGACAGTTCTGAGCAGTTCTTC. As protein: CASSPDSSEQFF.

The chain couples TRBV19 to TRBJ2-1; 9 positions agree with TRBD2. This CDR3 is 15 amino acids long. J lost 7 bases, V lost 7 bases, and 11 bases had no gene match. CDR1 and CDR2 from the germline V gene are LNHDA and SQIVND (reference sequence). CDR3 amino acids: CASTPSLAGSNEQFF. For the CDR3, the DNA is TGTGCCAGTACCCCGAGTCTAGCGGGGTCAAATGAGCAGTTCTTC.

V gene TRBV5-4 combines with J gene TRBJ2-7; 13 positions agree with TRBD2. CDR1 is SGHNT, CDR2 YYREEE, per germline (reference sequence). This CDR3 is built from 15 residues. J lost 6 bases, V lost 3 bases, and 6 bases had no gene match. The CDR3 nucleotides are TGTGCCAGCAGCTACTCCGGGACTAGCGGGATCGAGCAGTACTTC. Translating gives CASSYSGTSGIEQYF.

J is TRBJ1-2 and V is TRBV27; 7 bases are a match to TRBD1. The CDR3 spans 16 residues. Germline CDR1 and CDR2: MNHEY and SMNVEV (reference sequence). V lost 1 base, J lost 5 bases, and 10 bases stayed unmatched. In nucleotides, the CDR3 is TGTGCCAGCAGTTTATACCGACAGGGCCGCTCTTATGGCTACACCTTC. It yields the protein CASSLYRQGRSYGYTF.

This clone was detected a few times. The chain recombines TRBV27 with TRBJ1-4, with 7 bases aligning to TRBD1. CDR1 is MNHEY, CDR2 SMNVEV, per germline (reference sequence). The CDR3 is 15 residues long. V shed 5 bases and J 3 bases; nucleotides not matched to a gene: 6. Written as DNA, the CDR3 is TGTGCCAGCAGTCCACAGGGGTGGGCTAATGAAAAACTGTTTTTT. Residues: CASSPQGWANEKLFF. Full variable domain (remainder filled in from reference TRBV27 and TRBJ1-4): EAQVTQNPRYLITVTGKKLTVTCSQNMNHEYMSWYRQDPGLGLRQIYYSMNVEVTDKGDVPEGYKVSRKEKRNFPLILESPSPNQTSLYFCASSPQGWANEKLFFGSGTQLSVL.

V is TRBV27 and J is TRBJ2-7, with D perhaps TRBD1 (6 bases). The CDR3 runs 12 residues. Trimming stripped 6 bases from V and 3 bases from J, with 9 bases between. Germline V CDR1 and CDR2: MNHEY, SMNVEV (reference sequence). The CDR3 DNA follows: TGTGCCAGCAGGGACAGTTACTACGAGCAGTACTTC. Translated, it gives CASRDSYYEQYF.

CDR3 residues: CASSLRRLNTGELFF. Written as DNA, the CDR3 is TGTGCCAGCAGCCTCAGGAGGCTGAACACCGGGGAGCTGTTTTTT. The chain carries TRBV7-6 and TRBJ2-2, with D possibly matching TRBD2 (5 bases). The CDR3 consists of 15 residues. Germline V gene lookup returns CDR1 SGHVS and CDR2 FNYEAQ. Trimming pared 5 bases from V and 1 base from J, leaving 11 bases between.

For this clone: The junction and the germline gene differ at one end; a read error may be behind it. This chain links TRBV2 with TRBJ2-3; TRBD2 matches at 12 bases. CDR1 is SNHLY, CDR2 FYNNEI, per germline. This CDR3 contains 15 residues. CDR3 nucleotide sequence: TGTGCCAGCTCCGGACTAGCGGGGAGCATAGATACGCAGTATTTT. Amino acid sequence: CASSGLAGSIDTQYF.

This chain uses TRBV18 with TRBJ2-3; D is perhaps TRBD2 (6 bases). V gave up 1 base and J gave up 4 bases, with 9 bases separating them. The CDR3 is made up of 14 amino acids. The germline V gene has CDR1 KGHSH and CDR2 LQKENI. The CDR3 region is CASSPRAGSDTQYF. CDR3 nucleotides: TGTGCCAGCTCACCACGAGCGGGTTCAGATACGCAGTATTTT.

V usage is TRBV5-1 and J usage is TRBJ2-2; 11 nucleotides line up with TRBD2. V shed 2 bases, J shed 5 bases, and the junction held 2 bases outside the gene matches. Germline values: CDR1 SGHRS, CDR2 YFSETQ. This CDR3 spans 15 amino acids. Here the CDR3 reads CASSFSGGATGELFF. Here the CDR3 DNA reads TGCGCCAGCAGCTTTAGCGGGGGGGCAACCGGGGAGCTGTTTTTT.

In its sample, this clone was seen a few times. The chain has TRBV5-8 and TRBJ1-3; D call uncertain. The CDR3 has 16 amino acids. Germline CDR1 SGHTS, CDR2 YDEGEE. V lost 5 bases and J lost 3, with 18 bases in between. The CDR3 reads CASSFPEAMSGNTIYF. The CDR3 nucleotides are TGTGCCAGCAGTTTTCCAGAGGCTATGAGTGGAAACACCATATATTTT.

This clone came up a few times. The rearrangement uses TRBV6-6 and TRBJ1-1; D is unclear. Trimming took off 5 bases at V and 10 bases at J, with 17 bases between the two ends. Germline values: CDR1 MNHNY, CDR2 SVGAGI (reference sequence). The CDR3 consists of 13 residues. The CDR3 DNA is TGTGCCAGCAGTCCCGAGGGCAGTGCAGTAGCTTTCTTT. Translation: CASSPEGSAVAFF.

This clone has only one observation. The chain links TRBV19 to TRBJ1-2, with a weak D call TRBD1 (5 bases). In germline, CDR1 is LNHDA, CDR2 SQIVND (reference sequence). Trimming cost V 3 bases and J 11 bases, with 10 bases left between them. The CDR3 loop spans 11 amino acids. DNA of the CDR3: TGTGCCAGTAGTATGGCAGGGTGGTACACCTTC. Translation gives CASSMAGWYTF. The full variable domain, its missing parts supplied by reference TRBV19 and TRBJ1-2, is DGGITQSPKYLFRKEGQNVTLSCEQNLNHDAMYWYRQDPGQGLRLIYYSQIVNDFQKGDIAEGYSVSREKKESFPLTVTSAQKNPTAFYLCASSMAGWYTFGSGTRLTVV.

The chain is built from TRBV6-5 and TRBJ1-5; D gene uncertain. This CDR3 has 15 residues. Germline CDR1 reads MNHEY; CDR2 reads SVGAGI. V lost 6 bases and J 1 base, leaving 13 bases between the germline ends. CDR3 amino acids: CASRTTGWSNQPQHF. As DNA, the CDR3 is TGTGCCAGCAGGACAACCGGCTGGAGCAATCAGCCCCAGCATTTT.

This sequence joins TRBV7-9 and TRBJ1-2; TRBD1 matches at 9 bases. Germline-derived CDR1 and CDR2 are SEHNR and FQNEAQ (reference sequence). The V gene end was trimmed by 5 bases and the J gene end by 7 bases; junction bases not matched to a gene: 11. The CDR3 has 15 residues. CDR3 bases: TGTGCCAGCAGCCCCCGGGACAGGGTTTCTCCTGGCTACACCTTC. It translates to CASSPRDRVSPGYTF.

The table lists this clone with a few counts. V usage is TRBV6-6 and J usage is TRBJ1-3; the D gene is possibly TRBD1 (5 bases). Deletions cut 7 bases from V and 2 bases from J, with 9 bases between. The CDR3 covers 13 residues. The V gene's germline CDR1 is MNHNY and CDR2 SVGAGI (reference sequence). CDR3 sequence (DNA): TGTGCCAGCACCGCGACAGCTGGAAACACCATATATTTT. Its translation is CASTATAGNTIYF.

In regard to this clone: The same CDR3 can be traced to other DNA sequences in this sample. CDR3 residues: CASSQGARQPQHF. The CDR3, as DNA: TGTGCCAGCAGCCAGGGGGCACGCCAGCCCCAGCATTTT. The chain has TRBV14 and TRBJ1-5, with D tentatively TRBD1 (6 bases). Germline CDR1 is SGHDN and CDR2 is FVKESK. Trimming took 3 bases from V and 7 from J, leaving 10 bases between them. This CDR3 has 13 residues.

The chain carries TRBV11-3 and TRBJ2-3; a possible D gene is TRBD2 (5 bases). This CDR3 has 15 residues. Germline V gene lookup returns CDR1 SGHNT and CDR2 YENEEA. Trimming cost V 1 base and J 2 bases, with 10 bases left between them. CDR3 residues: CASSLADSYTDTQYF. CDR3 sequence (DNA): TGTGCCAGCAGCTTAGCGGACTCCTACACAGATACGCAGTATTTT.